This T cell receptor (beta chain) was sequenced during a study of T cell responses to AZD1222 COVID-19 vaccine. Between the trimmed V and J ends, which lost 7 bases and 2 bases, there was a span of 11 bases. The CDR3 covers 13 residues. CDR1 MNHEY and CDR2 SVGAGI come from the germline V gene. Concerning this clone: Its antigen is unknown.

Whole-study findings and limits: White British ancestry dominated among donors, who included more females, and clonal diversity was possibly underestimated.

The method was immunoSEQ multiplex PCR; TCRdb's version includes in-frame clones alone and lacks a portion of them. The sample has over 100,000 clones; approximately 84% are singletons. The receptor was isolated from an adult in good health. The V call is TRBV6-5, the J call TRBJ1-2; tentatively, D is TRBD1 (5 bases). Sequenced material: peripheral blood, taken on day 0 of AZD1222 vaccination. CDR3 coding DNA: TGTGCCAGCACCAGTGGGGGGAACTATGGCTACACCTTC. Amino acids: CASTSGGNYGYTF.